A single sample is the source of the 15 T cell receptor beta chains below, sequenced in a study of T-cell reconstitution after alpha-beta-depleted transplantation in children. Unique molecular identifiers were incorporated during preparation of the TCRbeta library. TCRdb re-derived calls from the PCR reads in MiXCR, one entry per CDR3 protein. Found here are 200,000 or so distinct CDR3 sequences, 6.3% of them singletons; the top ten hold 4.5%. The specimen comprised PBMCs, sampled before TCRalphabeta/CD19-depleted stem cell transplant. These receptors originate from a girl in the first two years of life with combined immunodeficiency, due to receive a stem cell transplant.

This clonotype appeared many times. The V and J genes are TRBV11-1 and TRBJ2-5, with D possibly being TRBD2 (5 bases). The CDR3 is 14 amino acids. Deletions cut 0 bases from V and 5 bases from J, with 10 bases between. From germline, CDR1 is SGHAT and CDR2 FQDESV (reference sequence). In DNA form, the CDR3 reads TGTGCCAGCAGCTTAGCAGGGCGCGGGGAGACCCAGTACTTC. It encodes CASSLAGRGETQYF.

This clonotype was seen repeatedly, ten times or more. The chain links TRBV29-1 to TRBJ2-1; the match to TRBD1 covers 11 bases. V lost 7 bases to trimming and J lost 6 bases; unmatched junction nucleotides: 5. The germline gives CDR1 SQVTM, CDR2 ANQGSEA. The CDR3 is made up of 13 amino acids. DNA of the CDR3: TGCAGCGCTAGGACAGGGGGCGTCAATGAGCAGTTCTTC. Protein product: CSARTGGVNEQFF.

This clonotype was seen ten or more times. The DNA for the CDR3 is TGCGCCAGCAGCTGGGGTTTGGGAACCTACGAGCAGTACTTC. It translates to CASSWGLGTYEQYF. The chain couples TRBV5-1 to TRBJ2-7, with D unresolved. Per the germline V gene, CDR1 is SGHRS and CDR2 is YFSETQ. V lost 3 bases and J lost 2, with 12 bases in between. The CDR3 has 14 residues.

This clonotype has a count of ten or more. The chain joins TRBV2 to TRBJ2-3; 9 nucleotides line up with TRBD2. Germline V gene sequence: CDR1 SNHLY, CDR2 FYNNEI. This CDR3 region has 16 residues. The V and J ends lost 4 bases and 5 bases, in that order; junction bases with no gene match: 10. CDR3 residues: CASSGNEGLARDTQYF. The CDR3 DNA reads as TGTGCCAGCAGTGGCAACGAGGGACTAGCCCGAGATACGCAGTATTTT.

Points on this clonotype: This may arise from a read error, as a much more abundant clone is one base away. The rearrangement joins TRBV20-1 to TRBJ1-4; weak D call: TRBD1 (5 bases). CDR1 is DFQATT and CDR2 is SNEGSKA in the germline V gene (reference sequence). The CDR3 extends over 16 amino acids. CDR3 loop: CSARVMGLATNEKLLF. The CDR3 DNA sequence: TGCAGTGCTAGAGTCATGGGGCTTGCAACTAATGAAAAACTGCTTTTT.

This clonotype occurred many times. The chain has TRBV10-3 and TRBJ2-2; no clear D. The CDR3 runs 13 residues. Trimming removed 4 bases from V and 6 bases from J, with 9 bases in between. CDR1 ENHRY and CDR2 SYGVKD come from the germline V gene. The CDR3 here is CAISAPRSGELFF. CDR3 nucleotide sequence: TGTGCCATCAGTGCCCCAAGGTCCGGGGAGCTGTTTTTT.

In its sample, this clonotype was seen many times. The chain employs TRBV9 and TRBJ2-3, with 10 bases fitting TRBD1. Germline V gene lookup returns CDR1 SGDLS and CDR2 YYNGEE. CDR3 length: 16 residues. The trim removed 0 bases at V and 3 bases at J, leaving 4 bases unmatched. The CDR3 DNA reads TGTGCCAGCAGCGTAGAGACAGGGGGCGCAACAGATACGCAGTATTTT. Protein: CASSVETGGATDTQYF.

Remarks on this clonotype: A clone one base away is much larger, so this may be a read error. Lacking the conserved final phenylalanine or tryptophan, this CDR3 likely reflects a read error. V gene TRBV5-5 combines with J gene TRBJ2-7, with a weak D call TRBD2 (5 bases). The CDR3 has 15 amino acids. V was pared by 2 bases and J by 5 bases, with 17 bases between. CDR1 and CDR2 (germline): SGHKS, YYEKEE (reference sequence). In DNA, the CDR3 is TGTGCCAGCAGCTTCGGAGACGGGGTTGAAGACGAGCAGTACTTG. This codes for CASSFGDGVEDEQYL.

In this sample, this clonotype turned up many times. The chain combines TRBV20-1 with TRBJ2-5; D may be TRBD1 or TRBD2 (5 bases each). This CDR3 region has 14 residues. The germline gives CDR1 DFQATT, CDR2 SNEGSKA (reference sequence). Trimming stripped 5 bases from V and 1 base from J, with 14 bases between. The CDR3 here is CSAEASGTQETQYF. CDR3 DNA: TGCAGTGCTGAGGCCTCAGGGACCCAAGAGACCCAGTACTTC.

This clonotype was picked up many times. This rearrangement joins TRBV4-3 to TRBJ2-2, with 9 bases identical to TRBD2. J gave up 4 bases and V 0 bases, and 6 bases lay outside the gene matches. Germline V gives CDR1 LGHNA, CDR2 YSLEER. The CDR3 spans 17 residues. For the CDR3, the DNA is TGCGCCAGCAGCCAAGATCTTAGCGGGAGAGGCACCGGGGAGCTGTTTTTT. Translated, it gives CASSQDLSGRGTGELFF.

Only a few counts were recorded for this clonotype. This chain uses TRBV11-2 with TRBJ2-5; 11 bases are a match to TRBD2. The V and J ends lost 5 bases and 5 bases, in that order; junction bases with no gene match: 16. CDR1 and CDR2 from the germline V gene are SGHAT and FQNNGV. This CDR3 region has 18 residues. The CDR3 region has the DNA TGTGCCAGCAGCACTAAAGCCCTTAGCGGGAGGGCCGGTGAGACCCAGTACTTC. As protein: CASSTKALSGRAGETQYF.

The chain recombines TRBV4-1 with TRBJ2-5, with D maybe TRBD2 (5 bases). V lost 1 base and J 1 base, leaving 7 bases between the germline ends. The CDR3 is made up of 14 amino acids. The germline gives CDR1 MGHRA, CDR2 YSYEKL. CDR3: CASSQAGLQETQYF. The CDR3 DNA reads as TGCGCCAGCAGCCAAGCCGGACTCCAAGAGACCCAGTACTTC.

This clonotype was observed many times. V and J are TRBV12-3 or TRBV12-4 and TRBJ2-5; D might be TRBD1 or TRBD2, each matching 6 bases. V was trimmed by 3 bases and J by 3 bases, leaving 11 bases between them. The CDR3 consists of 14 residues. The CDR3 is CASSFGGPEETQYF. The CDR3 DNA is TGTGCCAGCAGTTTTGGGGGGCCCGAAGAGACCCAGTACTTC.

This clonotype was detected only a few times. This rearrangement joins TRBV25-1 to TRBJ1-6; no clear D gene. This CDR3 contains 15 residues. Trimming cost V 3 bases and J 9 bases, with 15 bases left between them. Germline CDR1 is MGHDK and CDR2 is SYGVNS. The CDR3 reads CASSDQGILLSPLHF. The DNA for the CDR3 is TGTGCCAGCAGTGACCAAGGGATCCTGCTTTCACCCCTCCACTTT.

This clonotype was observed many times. The CDR3 sequence: CSADSLGTRTDTQYF. The CDR3 coding sequence is TGCAGCGCCGACTCCCTCGGAACTCGCACAGATACGCAGTATTTT. V is TRBV29-1 and J is TRBJ2-3; D remains ambiguous. The CDR3 has 15 residues. The ends were cut back, 7 bases at V and 1 base at J, with 18 bases in the middle. Germline V gives CDR1 SQVTM, CDR2 ANQGSEA.